This T cell receptor (beta chain) was recovered during a study of T cell responses to AZD1222 COVID-19 vaccine. Findings and limits, study-wide: Repertoire sampling occurred only after the peak T cell response. Donor demographics were predominantly white British with a female majority; clonal diversity may be underestimated. Researchers report vaccine-associated CD4 TCRs spanning spike, with dominance at 160-218 and 743-854. The breadth and depth of Spike-specific TCRs increased once two AZD1222 doses had been given.

As concerns this clone: Its antigen is still unknown.

The germline V gene has CDR1 LNHDA and CDR2 SQIVND (reference sequence). V dropped 0 bases and J dropped 4 bases, with 3 bases sitting between them. This CDR3 spans 12 amino acids. Some clones are missing from TCRdb's copy, which holds only in-frame ones; the method was immunoSEQ multiplex PCR. The data show about 190,000 clones, about 92% seen once. This receptor was obtained from an adult in good health. Sequences were derived from peripheral blood, sampled on day 0 of AZD1222 vaccination. The chain joins TRBV19 to TRBJ1-2, with D unresolved. This chain's CDR3 is CASSIETYGYTF. CDR3 in DNA: TGTGCCAGTAGTATAGAGACCTATGGCTACACCTTC.